Included here is one T cell receptor beta chain sequence, with context. Its antigen remains unknown. This record belongs to a study of cytomegalovirus exposure and HLA in healthy donors. Overall study findings and caveats: TCR beta chains numbering 164 were designated cytomegalovirus-associated.

With 6 bases clipped from V and 5 bases from J, the junction kept 6 bases outside the gene matches. The length of the CDR3 is 14 residues. Germline CDR1 and CDR2: ENHRY and SYGVKD. Profiling relied on immunoSEQ multiplex PCR, and the TCRdb table lists in-frame clones only, not all of them. The sample includes under 150,000 clones, about 87% of them seen just once. The chain combines TRBV10-3 with TRBJ2-2; 7 bases line up with TRBD1. The sequencing sample was made of PBMCs. The sequence was collected from a man aged 18 to 35 in good health and CMV-seropositive. The CDR3 here is CAIRGTVETGELFF. CDR3 coding DNA: TGTGCCATCAGGGGGACAGTCGAGACCGGGGAGCTGTTTTTT.